One sample yielded the 4 T cell receptor beta chains listed below, sequenced in a study of CD8 T cells in Susac syndrome. RNA in amounts of roughly 0.5 to 1 ug was reverse transcribed with random hexamers. MiXCR, applied by TCRdb to the immunoSEQ multiplex PCR reads, yields one record per CDR3 protein. The table records roughly 100,000 distinct CDR3 sequences, around 94% of them present only once. The sample consisted of CD8+ T cells from PBMCs. Receptors originate from a human donor with Susac syndrome.

The chain uses TRBV12-5 and TRBJ1-6, with TRBD1 matching over 7 bases. This CDR3 is built from 15 residues. Unmatched junction bases numbered 10, after V lost 6 bases and J lost 8 bases. The germline V gene encodes CDR1 LGHNT and CDR2 FRNRAP. CDR3 sequence reads: CASGFRQGDDSPLHF. The CDR3 bases are TGTGCTAGTGGCTTCCGACAGGGAGACGATTCACCCCTCCACTTT.

V gene TRBV5-4 combines with J gene TRBJ2-3; D is undetermined. This CDR3 spans 14 amino acids. The germline gives CDR1 SGHNT, CDR2 YYREEE (reference sequence). The V gene lost 2 bases and the J gene lost 0 bases, with 7 bases spanning the gap. The CDR3 DNA reads TGTGCCAGCAGCTTTTTGGCTAGCACAGATACGCAGTATTTT. Its protein is CASSFLASTDTQYF.

J is TRBJ1-2 and V is TRBV4-3; D perhaps matches TRBD1 (6 bases). CDR1 and CDR2 from the germline V gene are LGHNA and YSLEER. The CDR3 is 17 amino acids. Trimming left V 0 bases short and J 3 bases short, with 17 bases between. CDR3 DNA sequence: TGCGCCAGCAGCCAAGATTGGATCAGGGGATACGACTATGGCTACACCTTC. Encoded protein: CASSQDWIRGYDYGYTF.

The rearrangement joins TRBV10-3 to TRBJ2-3; possibly TRBD1 for D (5 bases). From germline, CDR1 is ENHRY and CDR2 SYGVKD. This CDR3 comprises 12 residues. V shed 3 bases and J shed 5 bases, with 6 bases lying between them. In DNA form, the CDR3 reads TGTGCCATCAGTGACAGGGTAGATACGCAGTATTTT. Protein sequence: CAISDRVDTQYF.